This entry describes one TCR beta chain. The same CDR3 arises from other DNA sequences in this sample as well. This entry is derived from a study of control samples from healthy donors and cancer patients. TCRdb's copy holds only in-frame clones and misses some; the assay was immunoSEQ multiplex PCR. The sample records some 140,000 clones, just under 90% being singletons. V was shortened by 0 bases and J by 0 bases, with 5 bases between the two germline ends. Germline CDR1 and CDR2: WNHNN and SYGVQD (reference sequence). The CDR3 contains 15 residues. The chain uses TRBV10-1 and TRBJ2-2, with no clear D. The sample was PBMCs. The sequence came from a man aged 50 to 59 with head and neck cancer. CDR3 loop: CASSESGSNTGELFF. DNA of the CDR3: TGCGCCAGCAGTGAGTCAGGGTCGAACACCGGGGAGCTGTTTTTT.